This TCR beta chain was documented in a study of OX40 agonist ivuxolimab in advanced cancers. For the wider study: Ivuxolimab, which targeted the costimulatory receptor OX40 (CD134), was an agonistic, fully human IgG2 monoclonal antibody. Intravenous ivuxolimab was administered to patients every 2 weeks at six dose levels: 0.01, 0.1, 0.3, 1.5, 3 and 10 mg/kg. Of the roughly 53 patients in dose escalation, 19 had hepatocellular carcinoma, about 15 had melanoma, 9 had renal cell carcinoma and 9 had head and neck cancer. A male proportion of almost 85% and a mean age of approximately 60 years, ranging from about 20 to 80, were recorded for the dose-escalation cohort. Patients were allowed to have had prior anti-PD-1, anti-PD-L1 or anti-CTLA-4 therapy, and approximately 40% of the dose-escalation patients had previously received checkpoint inhibitors. Three dose-escalation patients achieved partial responses, one with hepatocellular carcinoma and two with cutaneous melanoma. Peripheral TCRbeta sequencing was intended to test whether TCR sequence diversity was altered and clonal T-cell expansion was caused by ivuxolimab. The paper describes the monotherapy dose-escalation part (N of about 47 patients) of the phase I trial of ivuxolimab. Paper-wide results and their limitations: On average, CD8+ T cells showed more expanded clones than CD4+ T cells after ivuxolimab. Clonal expansion of both CD4+ and CD8+ blood T cells was observed from baseline to week 6 at doses 0.1 to 3.0 mg/kg. Which antigens the clonally expanded peripheral T cells were specific for was not determined. Low levels of normalized T-cell clonal expansion were also shown by some nonresponding patients. In the 0.1-3.0 mg/kg groups, partial responders were among the patients with the lowest normalized peripheral clonal expansion, particularly in CD8+ T cells.

To sequence the TCRbeta CDR3 region, genomic DNA was isolated from the sorted cells. The immunoSEQ Assay was used to sequence the TCRbeta CDR3 regions. The source is immuneACCESS, and TCRdb retained only in-frame sequences with V and J called. Part of the clones is not carried over; for the studies checked, unresolved V genes explain less than half of this, and the remainder is unexplained. This sample comprises over 40,000 clones, around 88% of them detected only once. The ten largest make up over 20% of the sample. Comments on this clone: Its antigen remains unidentified. Base qualities were left out, and no much larger clone turns up one base away.

Inclusive of the bounding cysteine and phenylalanine, the CDR3 is 13 residues long. Only the CDR3 part of the read is kept: 39 bases, read in frame from the first base. Germline trimming: 6 bases from V, 5 bases from J; junction bases outside gene matches: 3. For CDR1 and CDR2, the germline V gene lists MDHEN and SYDVKM. The trial excluded patients who had a history of autoimmune disease or who were on systemic immunosuppression. Peripheral blood for TCR sequencing was drawn from every dose cohort at baseline, at cycle 4 day 1 and at cycle 7 day 1. Samples were obtained from an open-label, multicenter, first-in-human phase I dose-escalation trial of ivuxolimab. Adults with locally advanced or metastatic melanoma, renal cell carcinoma, hepatocellular carcinoma or head and neck squamous cell carcinoma were enrolled in the trial. Before TCR sequencing, CD4+ T cells and CD8+ T cells were sorted from peripheral blood as separate populations.

In this chain, TRBV28 is recombined with TRBJ2-5; 10 central bases correspond to TRBD1. The sample here was CD4+ or CD8+ T cells sorted from blood, taken in a trial of the OX40 agonist ivuxolimab. This TCR was recovered from an adult with an advanced solid tumor such as melanoma, head and neck, liver or kidney cancer. The DNA is as follows: TGTGCCAGCAGCCTGGGACAGGGGGAGACCCAGTACTTC. The encoded protein is CASSLGQGETQYF.